The T cell receptor (beta chain) under discussion was sequenced for a study of blood T cell repertoires in COVID-19. Participants had their cohort set by participant-reported clinical history. Authors' data handling: Estimation of nucleated cell counts relied on the amplification of reference gene primers. Libraries were prepared by immunoSEQ multiplex PCR; TCRdb keeps only in-frame clonotypes and omits some of them. From that table come the V and J calls and clone size; the DNA was used to work out D and trimming. The sample holds hundreds of thousands of clones; about 89% are singletons and the top ten take approximately 5.5%. Germline V gene data show CDR1 as SGHDT and CDR2 as YYEEEE. CDR3 size: 18 residues. V gave up 3 bases and J gave up 4 bases; unmatched junction bases: 12.

The chain has TRBV5-6 and TRBJ2-3, with TRBD2 matching over 12 bases. Sequencing used PBMCs or T cells enriched from blood (not recorded which). The clonotype originates from a man aged 60 to 75 who had recovered from COVID-19. The CDR3 here is CASSSDLAGGPWSDTQYF. The CDR3 nucleotides are TGTGCCAGCAGCTCAGATCTAGCGGGAGGGCCGTGGTCAGATACGCAGTATTTT.